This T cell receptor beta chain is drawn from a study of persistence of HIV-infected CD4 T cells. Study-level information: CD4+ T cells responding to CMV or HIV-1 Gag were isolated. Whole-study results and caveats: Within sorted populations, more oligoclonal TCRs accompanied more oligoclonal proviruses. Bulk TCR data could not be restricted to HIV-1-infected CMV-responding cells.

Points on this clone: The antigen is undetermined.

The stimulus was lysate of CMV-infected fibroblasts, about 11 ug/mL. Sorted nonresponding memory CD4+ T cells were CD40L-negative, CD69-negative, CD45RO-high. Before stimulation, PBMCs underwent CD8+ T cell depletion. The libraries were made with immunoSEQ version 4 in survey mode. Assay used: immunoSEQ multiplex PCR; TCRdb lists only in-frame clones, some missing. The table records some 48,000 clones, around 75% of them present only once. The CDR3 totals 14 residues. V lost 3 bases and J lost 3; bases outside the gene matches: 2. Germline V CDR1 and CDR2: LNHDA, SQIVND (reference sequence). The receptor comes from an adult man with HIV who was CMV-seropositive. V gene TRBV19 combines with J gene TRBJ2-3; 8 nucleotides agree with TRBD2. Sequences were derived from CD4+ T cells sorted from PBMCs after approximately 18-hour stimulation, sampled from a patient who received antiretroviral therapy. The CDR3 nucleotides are TGTGCCAGTAGTATCGGCGGGAGGACAGATACGCAGTATTTT. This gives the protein CASSIGGRTDTQYF. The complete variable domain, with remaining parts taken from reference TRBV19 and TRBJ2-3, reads DGGITQSPKYLFRKEGQNVTLSCEQNLNHDAMYWYRQDPGQGLRLIYYSQIVNDFQKGDIAEGYSVSREKKESFPLTVTSAQKNPTAFYLCASSIGGRTDTQYFGPGTRLTVL.